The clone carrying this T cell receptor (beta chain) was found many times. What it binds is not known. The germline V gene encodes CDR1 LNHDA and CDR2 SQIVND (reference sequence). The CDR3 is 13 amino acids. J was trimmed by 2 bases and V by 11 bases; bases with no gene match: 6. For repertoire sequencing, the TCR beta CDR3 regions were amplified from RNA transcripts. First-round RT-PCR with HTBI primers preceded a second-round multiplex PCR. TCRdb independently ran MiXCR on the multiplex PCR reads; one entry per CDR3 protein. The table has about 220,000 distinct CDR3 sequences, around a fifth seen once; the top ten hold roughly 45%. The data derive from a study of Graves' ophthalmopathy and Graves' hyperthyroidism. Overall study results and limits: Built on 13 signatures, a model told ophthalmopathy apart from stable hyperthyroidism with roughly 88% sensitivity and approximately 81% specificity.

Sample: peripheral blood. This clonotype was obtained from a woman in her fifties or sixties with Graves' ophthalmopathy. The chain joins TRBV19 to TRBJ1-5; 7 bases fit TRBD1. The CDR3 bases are TGTGCCGCGGGAGGGGGCGGCAATCAGCCCCAGCATTTT. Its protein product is CAAGGGGNQPQHF.